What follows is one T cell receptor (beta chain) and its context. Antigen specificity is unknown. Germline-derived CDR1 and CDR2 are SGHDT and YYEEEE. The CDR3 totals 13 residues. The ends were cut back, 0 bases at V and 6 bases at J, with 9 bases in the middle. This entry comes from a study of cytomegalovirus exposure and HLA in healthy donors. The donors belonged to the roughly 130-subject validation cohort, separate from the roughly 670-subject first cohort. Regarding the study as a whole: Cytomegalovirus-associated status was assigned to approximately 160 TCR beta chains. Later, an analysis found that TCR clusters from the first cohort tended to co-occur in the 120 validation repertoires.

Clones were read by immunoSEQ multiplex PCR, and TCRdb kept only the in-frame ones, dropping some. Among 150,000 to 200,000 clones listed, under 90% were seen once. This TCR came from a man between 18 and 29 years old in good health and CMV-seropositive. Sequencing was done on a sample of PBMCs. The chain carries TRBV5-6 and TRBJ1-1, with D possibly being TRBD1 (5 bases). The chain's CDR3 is CASSLGRGAEAFF. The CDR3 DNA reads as TGTGCCAGCAGCTTGGGGCGGGGGGCTGAAGCTTTCTTT.